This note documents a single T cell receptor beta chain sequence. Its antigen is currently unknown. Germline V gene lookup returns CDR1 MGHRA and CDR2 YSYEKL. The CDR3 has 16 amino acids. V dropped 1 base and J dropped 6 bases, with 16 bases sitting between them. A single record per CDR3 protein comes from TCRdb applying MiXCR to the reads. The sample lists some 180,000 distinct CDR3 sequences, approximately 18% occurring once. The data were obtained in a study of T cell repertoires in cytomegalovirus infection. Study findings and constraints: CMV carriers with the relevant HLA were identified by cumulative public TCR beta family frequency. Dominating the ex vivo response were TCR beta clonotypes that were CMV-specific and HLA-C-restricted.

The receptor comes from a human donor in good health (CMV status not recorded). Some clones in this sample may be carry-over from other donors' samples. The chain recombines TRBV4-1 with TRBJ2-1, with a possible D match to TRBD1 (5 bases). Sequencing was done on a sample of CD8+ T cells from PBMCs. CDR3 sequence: CASSQVFEDTANEQFF. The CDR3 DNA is TGCGCCAGCAGCCAAGTCTTCGAGGACACGGCCAATGAGCAGTTCTTC.